This T cell receptor (beta chain) was sequenced during a study of cytomegalovirus exposure and HLA in healthy donors. Study information: Later analysis reported that the roughly 120 validation repertoires shared the platform of the approximately 690 first-cohort repertoires. Study-wide findings and caveats: Rarity held for most TCR sequences, but there were some public TCRs that occurred in many donors. The investigators catalogued 150 to 200 TCR beta chains as cytomegalovirus-associated. TCR clusters originating in the first cohort tended to co-occur in the roughly 130 validation repertoires, according to a later analysis.

This CDR3 has 13 residues. Germline V gene data show CDR1 as GTSNPN and CDR2 as SVGIG (reference sequence). Trimming cost V 5 bases and J 2 bases, with 13 bases left between them. Concerning this clone: The antigen is undetermined.

Assay: immunoSEQ multiplex PCR; the TCRdb copy retains only in-frame clones and omits some. Of around 350,000 clones listed, 86% are singletons. This sequence originates from a woman aged 18-30 years in good health and CMV-seronegative. The V gene is TRBV30, the J gene TRBJ2-7; the D is unclear. Sequencing used PBMCs. The CDR3 loop reads CAWGAGAAYEQYF. DNA of the CDR3: TGTGCCTGGGGCGCCGGTGCGGCCTACGAGCAGTACTTC.